This TCR beta chain emerged from a study of blood T cell repertoires in COVID-19. This clone was counted once. Sequenced by immunoSEQ multiplex PCR; TCRdb stores in-frame clones only, minus some. The data show 81,000 or so clones, roughly 80% seen once. This TCR was recovered from a woman aged 70 to 79 with active or convalescent COVID-19. The sequenced sample consisted of peripheral blood.

The CDR3 DNA is TGCGCCAGCAGCCTGGGACTAGCGGGGAACGGGGAGCTGTTTTTT. It yields the protein CASSLGLAGNGELFF. The rearrangement links TRBV5-1 to TRBJ2-2; 13 bases fit TRBD2. There are 15 residues in the CDR3. Germline lookup yields CDR1 SGHRS and CDR2 YFSETQ. The J segment lost 7 bases and the V segment lost 4 bases, leaving 4 bases of the junction unmatched. The complete variable domain, with remaining parts taken from reference TRBV5-1 and TRBJ2-2, reads KAGVTQTPRYLIKTRGQQVTLSCSPISGHRSVSWYQQTPGQGLQFLFEYFSETQRNKGNFPGRFSGRQFSNSRSEMNVSTLELGDSALYLCASSLGLAGNGELFFGEGSRLTVL.